The subject of this entry is one T cell receptor beta chain. Its antigen is currently unknown. This sample was taken from a study of T cell responses to AZD1222 COVID-19 vaccine. TCRdb keeps only in-frame clones here, not all; method: immunoSEQ multiplex PCR. Here the sample spans 57,000 or so clones, approximately 85% being singletons. The V end was cut by 6 bases, the J end by 5 bases, with 20 bases between. Germline CDR1 reads LGHDT; CDR2 reads YNNKEL (reference sequence). This CDR3 is 16 amino acids long. Study-wide points: Repertoire sampling happened only post peak T cell response. Regions 160-218 and 743-854 held dominance among vaccine-associated CD4 TCRs, which spanned spike. Variant regions that are unmutated are reportedly the target of nearly half of spike-specific TCRs. In a largely white British group with more females than males, clonal diversity was possibly underestimated.

The J gene is TRBJ2-1, the V gene TRBV3-1 (or the pseudogene TRBV3-2), with a weak D call TRBD1 (5 bases). This TCR came from an adult in good health. This specimen was peripheral blood, taken on day 0 of MenACWY control vaccination. CDR3 DNA: TGTGCCAGCAGACTGCAGGGCCCCACAACTAACAATGAGCAGTTCTTC. It yields the protein CASRLQGPTTNNEQFF.